The 12 T cell receptor beta chains presented below share a single source sample, sequenced in a study of blood T cell repertoires in COVID-19. Profiled with immunoSEQ multiplex PCR; TCRdb holds only in-frame clones, not every one. The sample includes about 190,000 clones, around 89% of them seen just once. The sequenced sample was peripheral blood. The receptors were sampled from a human donor in a cohort sampled during active COVID-19.

V gene TRBV19 combines with J gene TRBJ2-7; D unclear. The CDR3 runs to 14 residues. CDR1 is LNHDA, CDR2 SQIVND, per germline (reference sequence). Trimming removed 1 base from V and 6 bases from J, with 13 bases in between. CDR3 loop: CASSIGASAGEQYF. The CDR3 DNA is TGTGCCAGTAGTATAGGCGCGAGTGCTGGCGAGCAGTACTTC. The full variable domain, rest sourced from reference TRBV19 and TRBJ2-7, is DGGITQSPKYLFRKEGQNVTLSCEQNLNHDAMYWYRQDPGQGLRLIYYSQIVNDFQKGDIAEGYSVSREKKESFPLTVTSAQKNPTAFYLCASSIGASAGEQYFGPGTRLTVT.

This chain links TRBV7-9 with TRBJ2-7, with D possibly being TRBD1 (6 bases). Germline CDR1 SEHNR, CDR2 FQNEAQ (reference sequence). This CDR3 region has 14 residues. Trimming shortened V by 5 bases and J by 6 bases, and 17 bases separated the two germline ends. The CDR3 here is CASSPQGPPGEQYF. The CDR3 DNA reads TGTGCCAGCAGCCCACAGGGCCCCCCGGGCGAGCAGTACTTC.

The V gene is TRBV9, the J gene TRBJ2-7, with D perhaps matching TRBD1 (5 bases). Trimming stripped 0 bases from V and 2 bases from J, with 9 bases between. The germline V gene has CDR1 SGDLS and CDR2 YYNGEE. CDR3 length: 14 amino acids. The CDR3, as DNA: TGTGCCAGCAGCGTAGGCCAGGGCCCCTACGAGCAGTACTTC. Its protein product is CASSVGQGPYEQYF.

The chain links TRBV11-1 to TRBJ1-1, with D perhaps matching TRBD1 (6 bases). V lost 5 bases, J lost 4 bases, and 11 bases lay in between. Germline CDR1 reads SGHAT; CDR2 reads FQDESV (reference sequence). CDR3 length: 13 amino acids. Here the CDR3 reads CASSRDKGTEAFF. The CDR3 region has the DNA TGTGCCAGCAGCCGGGACAAGGGCACTGAAGCTTTCTTT.

This clone was seen a few times. V and J are TRBV19 and TRBJ2-6; TRBD1 aligns across 8 bases. The germline gives CDR1 LNHDA, CDR2 SQIVND (reference sequence). J was trimmed by 1 base and V by 5 bases; bases with no gene match: 4. The CDR3 contains 16 residues. The CDR3 loop is CASSDQGASGANVLTF. In DNA form, the CDR3 reads TGTGCCAGTAGTGATCAGGGGGCGTCTGGGGCCAACGTCCTGACTTTC.

This chain connects TRBV28 to TRBJ2-5, with 8 bases that match TRBD2. This CDR3 is built from 16 residues. V shed 2 bases and J 2 bases; nucleotides not matched to a gene: 7. Per the germline V gene, CDR1 is MDHEN and CDR2 is SYDVKM. CDR3 region: CASSLIALAGQETQYF. The CDR3 DNA sequence: TGTGCCAGCAGTTTAATCGCCTTAGCGGGACAAGAGACCCAGTACTTC.

This clone was seen only once. The gene calls are TRBV18 and TRBJ1-2; tentative D call: TRBD1 (6 bases). Germline V gene lookup returns CDR1 KGHSH and CDR2 LQKENI. V gave up 3 bases and J gave up 2 bases, with 16 bases separating them. CDR3 length equals 16 residues. The CDR3 loop reads CASSPPGGLANYGYTF. The CDR3 DNA reads as TGTGCCAGCTCACCCCCGGGGGGGCTTGCGAACTATGGCTACACCTTC. Variable domain in full (rest from reference TRBV18 and TRBJ1-2): NAGVMQNPRHLVRRRGQEARLRCSPMKGHSHVYWYRQLPEEGLKFMVYLQKENIIDESGMPKERFSAEFPKEGPSILRIQQVVRGDSAAYFCASSPPGGLANYGYTFGSGTRLTVV.

This chain links TRBV5-1 with TRBJ1-4; TRBD1 aligns across 7 bases. J was trimmed by 7 bases and V by 0 bases; bases with no gene match: 15. The CDR3 is 18 amino acids. From germline, CDR1 is SGHRS and CDR2 YFSETQ. DNA for the CDR3: TGCGCCAGCAGCTTGGGGGGACAGAGCCGGGGAGGAGGTGAAAAACTGTTTTTT. Its protein is CASSLGGQSRGGGEKLFF.

About this clone: Other nucleotide sequences from this sample produce the same CDR3. The chain employs TRBV7-2 and TRBJ2-1; 14 bases match TRBD2. Trimming removed 1 base from V and 10 bases from J; junction bases left unmatched: 3. CDR1 is SGHTA, CDR2 FQGNSA, per germline. The CDR3 is 15 amino acids. The CDR3 coding sequence is TGTGCCAGCAGCTTAGATGGACTAGCGGGAGGCGAGCAGTTCTTC. Its protein is CASSLDGLAGGEQFF. Filled out from reference TRBV7-2 and TRBJ2-1, the complete variable domain reads GAGVSQSPSNKVTEKGKDVELRCDPISGHTALYWYRQSLGQGLEFLIYFQGNSAPDKSGLPSDRFSAERTGGSVSTLTIQRTQQEDSAVYLCASSLDGLAGGEQFFGPGTRLTVL.

This clone was recorded a few times. The chain has TRBV24-1 and TRBJ2-2, with D possibly TRBD1 on 7 matching bases. Germline loops: CDR1 KGHDR, CDR2 SFDVKD. This CDR3 is built from 16 residues. Trimming cost V 4 bases and J 1 base, with 12 bases left between them. CDR3 amino acids: CATSDRRDRNTGELFF. The CDR3 DNA is TGTGCCACCAGTGACCGGCGGGACAGGAACACCGGGGAGCTGTTTTTT.

The CDR3 is CSASRGADTQYF. The CDR3 coding sequence is TGCAGTGCTAGTCGGGGGGCAGATACGCAGTATTTT. The rearrangement links TRBV20-1 to TRBJ2-3, with 7 bases that match TRBD2. This CDR3 contains 12 residues. After removal of 3 bases from V and 4 bases from J, the junction contained 1 base not matched to a gene. The germline V gene encodes CDR1 DFQATT and CDR2 SNEGSKA (reference sequence).

The chain couples TRBV5-1 to TRBJ2-7, with a weak D call TRBD2 (6 bases). V lost 0 bases and J lost 2, with 12 bases in between. In germline, CDR1 is SGHRS, CDR2 YFSETQ. This CDR3 is built from 15 residues. CDR3 residues: CASSLGGSGAYEQYF. The CDR3, as DNA: TGCGCCAGCAGCTTGGGAGGTAGCGGAGCCTACGAGCAGTACTTC. The full variable domain, its missing parts supplied by reference TRBV5-1 and TRBJ2-7, is KAGVTQTPRYLIKTRGQQVTLSCSPISGHRSVSWYQQTPGQGLQFLFEYFSETQRNKGNFPGRFSGRQFSNSRSEMNVSTLELGDSALYLCASSLGGSGAYEQYFGPGTRLTVT.